This T cell receptor beta chain was sequenced for a study of OX40 agonist ivuxolimab in advanced cancers. Study in general: Therapy given before enrollment (anti-PD-1, anti-PD-L1 or anti-CTLA-4) was allowed, and over 35% had some. Study outcomes and limitations: Among the lowest levels of clonal expansion were found in partial responders at 0.1-3.0 mg/kg. At 0.1 to 3.0 mg/kg, CD4+ and CD8+ blood T cells expanded clonally by week 6.

This clone was picked up one time. Its antigen is still unknown. Libraries were prepared by immunoSEQ multiplex PCR; TCRdb keeps only in-frame clonotypes and omits some of them. There are under 40,000 clones in the sample; roughly 80% occur only once, and about an eighth lies in the top ten. Deletions cut 6 bases from V and 0 bases from J, with 12 bases between. Germline V CDR1 and CDR2: MNHEY, SVGAGI. The CDR3 runs to 15 residues. The clonotype originates from an adult with an advanced solid tumor such as melanoma, head and neck, liver or kidney cancer. Sequenced here: CD4+ or CD8+ T cells sorted from blood, sampled in a trial of the OX40 agonist ivuxolimab. This sequence joins TRBV6-5 and TRBJ2-1; tentative D call: TRBD1 (5 bases). This chain's CDR3 is CASRPTGSSYNEQFF. DNA for the CDR3: TGTGCCAGCAGACCTACAGGAAGCTCCTACAATGAGCAGTTCTTC.